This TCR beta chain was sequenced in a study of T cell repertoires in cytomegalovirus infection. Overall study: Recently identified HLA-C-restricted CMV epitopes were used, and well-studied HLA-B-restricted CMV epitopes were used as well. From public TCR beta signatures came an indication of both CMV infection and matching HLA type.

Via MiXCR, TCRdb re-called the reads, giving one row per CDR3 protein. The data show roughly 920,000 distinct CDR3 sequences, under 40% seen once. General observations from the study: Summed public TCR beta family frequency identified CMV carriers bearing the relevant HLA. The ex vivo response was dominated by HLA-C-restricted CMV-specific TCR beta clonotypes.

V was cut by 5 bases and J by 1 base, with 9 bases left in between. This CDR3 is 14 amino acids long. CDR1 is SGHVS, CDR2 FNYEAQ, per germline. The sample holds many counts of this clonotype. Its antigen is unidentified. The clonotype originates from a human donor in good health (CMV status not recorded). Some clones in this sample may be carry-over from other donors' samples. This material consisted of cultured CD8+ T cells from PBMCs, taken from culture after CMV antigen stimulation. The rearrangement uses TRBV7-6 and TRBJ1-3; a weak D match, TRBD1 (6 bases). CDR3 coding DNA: TGTGCCAGCAGCGCACAGGGTTCTGGAAACACCATATATTTT. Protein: CASSAQGSGNTIYF.